This TCR beta chain was captured in a study of CD8 T cells in ankylosing spondylitis. General study points: Blood of patients with ankylosing spondylitis appeared to be characterized by a TCR beta motif of fewer than 10 highly homologous variants.

This clonotype was counted between two and nine times. Its cognate antigen is unknown. In TCRdb, the 5' RACE reads were re-called with MiXCR into one record per CDR3 protein. The sample has a few hundred thousand distinct CDR3 sequences; about 20% are singletons. CDR3 length equals 15 residues. CDR1 and CDR2 (germline): SNHLY, FYNNEI. The V end was cut by 2 bases, the J end by 3 bases, with 12 bases between. Material for sequencing was blood, either unsorted or a sorted T cell fraction (not recorded which). The chain combines TRBV2 with TRBJ2-3; D perhaps matches TRBD1 (5 bases). The clonotype comes from a male donor with ankylosing spondylitis. CDR3 amino acids: CASSERTPQTDTQYF. CDR3 sequence (DNA): TGTGCCAGCAGTGAAAGGACACCACAAACAGATACGCAGTATTTT.